The source of this T cell receptor (beta chain) is a study of T cell responses to AZD1222 COVID-19 vaccine. Germline-derived CDR1 and CDR2 are KGHSH and LQKENI. V was cut by 5 bases and J by 4 bases, with 15 bases left in between. This CDR3 comprises 14 residues. Only in-frame clones appear in the TCRdb table, and some are missing; sequencing was by immunoSEQ multiplex PCR. In the table there are roughly 99,000 clones, under 95% of which are singletons. This clonotype was obtained from an adult who received the AZD1222 COVID-19 vaccine. The sample in question was peripheral blood, obtained 28 days after the second AZD1222 dose. V is TRBV18 and J is TRBJ2-7, with TRBD2 as a possible D gene (5 bases). The DNA for the CDR3 is TGTGCCAGCTCAGACCGTCGGGAAGGGTACGAGCAGTACTTC. It yields the protein CASSDRREGYEQYF.